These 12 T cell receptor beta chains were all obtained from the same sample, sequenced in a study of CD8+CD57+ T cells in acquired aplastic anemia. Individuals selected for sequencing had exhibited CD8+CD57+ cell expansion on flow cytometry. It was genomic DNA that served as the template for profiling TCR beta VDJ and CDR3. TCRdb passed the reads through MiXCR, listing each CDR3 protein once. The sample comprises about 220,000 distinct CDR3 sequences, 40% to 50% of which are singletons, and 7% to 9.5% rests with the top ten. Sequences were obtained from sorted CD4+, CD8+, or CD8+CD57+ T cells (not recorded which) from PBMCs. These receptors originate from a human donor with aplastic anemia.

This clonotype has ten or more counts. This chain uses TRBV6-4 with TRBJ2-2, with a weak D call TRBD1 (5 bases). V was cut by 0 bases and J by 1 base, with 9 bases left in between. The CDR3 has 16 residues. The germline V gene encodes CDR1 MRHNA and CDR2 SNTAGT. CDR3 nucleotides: TGTGCCAGCAGTGACTCTCGCGACAGGAACACCGGGGAGCTGTTTTTT. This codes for CASSDSRDRNTGELFF.

The CDR3 DNA is TGTGCCAGCAGGCGGGACGGATCGTCCTCCTACGAGCAGTACTTC. It specifies CASRRDGSSSYEQYF. V usage is TRBV5-5 and J usage is TRBJ2-7; D perhaps matches TRBD2 (6 bases). V was trimmed by 5 bases and J by 0 bases, leaving 15 bases between them. The germline V gene encodes CDR1 SGHKS and CDR2 YYEKEE (reference sequence). CDR3 length: 15 residues.

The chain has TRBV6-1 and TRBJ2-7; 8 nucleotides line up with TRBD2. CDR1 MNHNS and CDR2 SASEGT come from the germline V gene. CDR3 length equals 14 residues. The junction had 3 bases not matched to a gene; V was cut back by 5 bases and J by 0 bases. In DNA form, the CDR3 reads TGTGCCAGCAGTCCCGGGAGGGCCTCCTACGAGCAGTACTTC. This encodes CASSPGRASYEQYF.

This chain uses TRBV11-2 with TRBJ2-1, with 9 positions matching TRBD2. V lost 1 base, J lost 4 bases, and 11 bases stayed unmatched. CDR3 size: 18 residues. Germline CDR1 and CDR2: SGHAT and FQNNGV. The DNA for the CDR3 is TGTGCCAGCAGCTTAGGTGTGGTTAGCGGGAGCTATTACAATGAGCAGTTCTTC. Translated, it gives CASSLGVVSGSYYNEQFF. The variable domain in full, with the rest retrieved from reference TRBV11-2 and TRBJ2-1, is EAGVAQSPRYKIIEKRQSVAFWCNPISGHATLYWYQQILGQGPKLLIQFQNNGVVDDSQLPKDRFSAERLKGVDSTLKIQPAKLEDSAVYLCASSLGVVSGSYYNEQFFGPGTRLTVL.

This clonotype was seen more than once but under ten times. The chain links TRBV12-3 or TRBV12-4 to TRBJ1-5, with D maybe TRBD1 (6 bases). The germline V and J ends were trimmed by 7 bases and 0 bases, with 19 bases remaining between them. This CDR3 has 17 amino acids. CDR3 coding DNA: TGTGCCAGCACCTCCGGACAGTCCGTTGATAGCAATCAGCCCCAGCATTTT. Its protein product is CASTSGQSVDSNQPQHF.

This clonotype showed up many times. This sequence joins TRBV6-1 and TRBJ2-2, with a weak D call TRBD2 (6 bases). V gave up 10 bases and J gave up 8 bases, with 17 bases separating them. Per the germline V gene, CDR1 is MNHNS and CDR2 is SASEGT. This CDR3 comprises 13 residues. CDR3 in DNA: TGTGCCACCCCCGGGACTGCGGAAGGGGAGCTGTTTTTT. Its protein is CATPGTAEGELFF.

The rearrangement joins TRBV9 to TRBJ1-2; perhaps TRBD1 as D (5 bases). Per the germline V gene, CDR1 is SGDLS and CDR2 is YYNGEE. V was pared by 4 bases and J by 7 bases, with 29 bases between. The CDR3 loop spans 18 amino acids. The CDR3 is CASSRGDPPSYERGGYTF. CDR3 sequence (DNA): TGTGCCAGCAGCAGAGGGGACCCGCCTTCCTACGAGCGGGGTGGCTACACCTTC.

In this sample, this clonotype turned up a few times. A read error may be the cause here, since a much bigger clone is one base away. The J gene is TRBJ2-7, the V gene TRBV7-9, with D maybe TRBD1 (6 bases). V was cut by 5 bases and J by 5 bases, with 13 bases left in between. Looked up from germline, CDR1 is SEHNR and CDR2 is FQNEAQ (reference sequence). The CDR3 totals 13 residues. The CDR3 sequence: CASSTTGNDEQYF. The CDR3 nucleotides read TGTGCCAGCAGCACTACAGGGAATGACGAGCAGTACTTC.

The CDR3 nucleotides are TGTGCCAGCAGCACCCGGGGCGCCGGGGAGCTGTTTTTT. This encodes CASSTRGAGELFF. The chain employs TRBV2 and TRBJ2-2, with D perhaps matching TRBD1 or TRBD2 (5 bases each). Deletions cut 6 bases from V and 6 bases from J, with 11 bases between. CDR1 and CDR2 from the germline V gene are SNHLY and FYNNEI. The CDR3 sequence is 13 residues long.

The chain's CDR3 is CAWSGQTEEQFF. The CDR3 DNA is TGTGCCTGGAGTGGGCAGACCGAAGAGCAGTTCTTC. The chain employs TRBV30 and TRBJ2-1; D call uncertain. CDR3 length: 12 amino acids. Germline values: CDR1 GTSNPN, CDR2 SVGIG (reference sequence). V was clipped by 1 base and J by 10 bases, with 11 bases between them.

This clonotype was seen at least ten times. The CDR3 nucleotides read TGCGCCAGCAGCCCCGTCGGTACAGGGATAAACACTGAAGCTTTCTTT. This sequence encodes CASSPVGTGINTEAFF. V gene TRBV4-1 combines with J gene TRBJ1-1; maybe TRBD1 (6 bases). CDR3 length equals 16 residues. CDR1 and CDR2 from the germline V gene are MGHRA and YSYEKL. The germline V and J ends were trimmed by 4 bases and 2 bases, with 17 bases remaining between them.

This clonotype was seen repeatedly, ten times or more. The CDR3 nucleotides read TGTGCCAGCCAAGTGCCTCCAAGTAATCAGCCCCAGCATTTT. As protein: CASQVPPSNQPQHF. This chain uses TRBV6-1 with TRBJ1-5; no definite D call. Germline CDR1 MNHNS, CDR2 SASEGT. V lost 8 bases and J 4 bases, leaving 15 bases between the germline ends. There are 14 residues in the CDR3.